The sequence of this TCR beta chain was determined in a study of beta chain features in type 1 diabetes. The CDR3 is 16 amino acids. V was pared by 5 bases and J by 0 bases, with 14 bases between. Germline V lookup: CDR1 MGHRA, CDR2 YSYEKL. The authors reverse transcribed all of the isolated RNA, so sequencing captured expressed TCRB transcripts. TCRdb keeps only in-frame clones here, not all; method: immunoSEQ multiplex PCR. The sample shows 600,000 or so clones, under 15% of them seen only once. This clone was seen a handful of times. The antigen remains undetermined. Study conclusions and caveats: Among all four CD4+ subsets, Type 1 diabetes patients had TCRB CDR3s that were moderately but significantly shorter. Possible PCR preference for shorter templates applied equally to patients and controls. Reduced insertions and increased deletions marked VDJ junctions in type 1 diabetes patients.

The chain uses TRBV4-1 and TRBJ1-3, with TRBD1 as a possible D gene (6 bases). The source is a man aged 25-45 years with type 1 diabetes. Sequenced sample: naive CD4+ T cells from blood. The CDR3 reads CASSRAGADSGNTIYF. The CDR3 bases are TGCGCCAGCAGCAGGGCAGGGGCGGACTCTGGAAACACCATATATTTT.